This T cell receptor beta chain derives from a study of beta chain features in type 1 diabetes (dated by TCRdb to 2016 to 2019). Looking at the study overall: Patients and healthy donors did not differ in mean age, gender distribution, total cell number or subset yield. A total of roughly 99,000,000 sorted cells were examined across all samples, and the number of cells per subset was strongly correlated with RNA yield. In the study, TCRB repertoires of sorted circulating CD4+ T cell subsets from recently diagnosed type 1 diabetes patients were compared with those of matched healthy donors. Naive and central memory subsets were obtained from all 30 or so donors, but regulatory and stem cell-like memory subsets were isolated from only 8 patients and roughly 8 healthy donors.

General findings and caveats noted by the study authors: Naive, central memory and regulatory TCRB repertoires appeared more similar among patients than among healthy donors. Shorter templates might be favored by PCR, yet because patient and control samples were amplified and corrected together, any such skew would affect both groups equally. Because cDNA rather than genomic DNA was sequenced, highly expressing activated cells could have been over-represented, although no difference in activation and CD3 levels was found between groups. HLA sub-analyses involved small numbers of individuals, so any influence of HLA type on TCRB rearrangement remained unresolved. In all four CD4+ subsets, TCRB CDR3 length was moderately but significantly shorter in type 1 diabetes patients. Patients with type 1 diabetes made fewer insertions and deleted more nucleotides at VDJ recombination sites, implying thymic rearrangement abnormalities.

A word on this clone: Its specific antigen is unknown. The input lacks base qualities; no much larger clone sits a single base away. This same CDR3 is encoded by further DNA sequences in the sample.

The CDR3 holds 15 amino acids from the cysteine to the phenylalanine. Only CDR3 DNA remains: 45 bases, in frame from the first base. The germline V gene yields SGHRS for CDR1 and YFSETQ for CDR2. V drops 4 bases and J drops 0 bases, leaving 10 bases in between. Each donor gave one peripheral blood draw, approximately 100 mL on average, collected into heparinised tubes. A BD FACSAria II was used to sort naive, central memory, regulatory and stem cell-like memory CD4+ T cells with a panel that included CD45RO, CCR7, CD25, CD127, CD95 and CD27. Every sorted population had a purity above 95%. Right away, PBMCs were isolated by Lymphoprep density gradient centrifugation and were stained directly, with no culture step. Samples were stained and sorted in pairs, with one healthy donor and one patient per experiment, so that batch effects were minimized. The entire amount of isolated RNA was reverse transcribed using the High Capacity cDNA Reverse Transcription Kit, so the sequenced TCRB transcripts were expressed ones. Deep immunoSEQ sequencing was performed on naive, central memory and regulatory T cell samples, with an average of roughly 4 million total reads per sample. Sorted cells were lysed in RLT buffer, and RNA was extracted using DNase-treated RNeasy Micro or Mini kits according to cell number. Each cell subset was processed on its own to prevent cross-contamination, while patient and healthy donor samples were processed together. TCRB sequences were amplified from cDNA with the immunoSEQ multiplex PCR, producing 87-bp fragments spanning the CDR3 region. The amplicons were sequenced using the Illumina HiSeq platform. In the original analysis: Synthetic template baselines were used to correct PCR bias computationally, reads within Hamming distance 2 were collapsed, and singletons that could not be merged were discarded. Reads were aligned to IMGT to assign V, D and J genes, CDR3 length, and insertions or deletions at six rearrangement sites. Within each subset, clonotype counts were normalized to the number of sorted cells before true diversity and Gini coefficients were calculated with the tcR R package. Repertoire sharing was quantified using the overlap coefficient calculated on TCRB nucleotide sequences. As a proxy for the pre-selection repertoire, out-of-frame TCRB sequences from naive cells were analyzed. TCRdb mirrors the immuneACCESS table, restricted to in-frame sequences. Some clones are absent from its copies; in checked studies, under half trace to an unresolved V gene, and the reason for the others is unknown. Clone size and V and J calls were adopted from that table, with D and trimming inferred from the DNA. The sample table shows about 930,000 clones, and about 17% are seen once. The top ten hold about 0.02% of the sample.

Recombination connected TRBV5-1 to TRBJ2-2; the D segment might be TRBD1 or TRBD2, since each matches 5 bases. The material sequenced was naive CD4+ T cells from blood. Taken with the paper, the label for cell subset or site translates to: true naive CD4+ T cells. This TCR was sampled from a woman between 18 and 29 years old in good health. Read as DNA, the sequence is TGCGCCAGCAGCACCGGGACGACGAACACCGGGGAGCTGTTTTTT. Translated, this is CASSTGTTNTGELFF.